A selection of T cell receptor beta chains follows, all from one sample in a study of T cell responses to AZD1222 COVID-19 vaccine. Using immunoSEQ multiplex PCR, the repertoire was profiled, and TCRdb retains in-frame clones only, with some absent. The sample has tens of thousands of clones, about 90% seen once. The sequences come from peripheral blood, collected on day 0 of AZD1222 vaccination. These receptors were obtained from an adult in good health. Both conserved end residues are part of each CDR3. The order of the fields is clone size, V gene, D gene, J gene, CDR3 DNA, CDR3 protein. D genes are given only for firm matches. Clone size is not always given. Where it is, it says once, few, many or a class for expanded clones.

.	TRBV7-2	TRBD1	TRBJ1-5	TGTGCCAGCAGCTTAGGCAGGGGGCTGGGTCAGCCCCAGCATTTT	CASSLGRGLGQPQHF
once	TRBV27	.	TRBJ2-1	TGTGCCAGCAGTCTCCCATTGGCAGGGGTTAGTGAGCAGTTCTTC	CASSLPLAGVSEQFF
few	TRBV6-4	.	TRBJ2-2	TGTGCCAGCAGTGACCGGCCCGCTACCGGGGAGCTGTTTTTT	CASSDRPATGELFF
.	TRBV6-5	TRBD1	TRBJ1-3	TGTGCCAGCAGTTACGCACACAGGGGATCTGGAAACACCATATATTTT	CASSYAHRGSGNTIYF
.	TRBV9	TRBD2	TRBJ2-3	TGTGCCAGCAGCGTAGGGGTTGGGGCGGGAGGAAGCACAGATACGCAGTATTTT	CASSVGVGAGGSTDTQYF
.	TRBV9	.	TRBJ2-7	TGTGCCAGCAGCGTAGAACACCGGAGTCGCGAGCAGTACTTC	CASSVEHRSREQYF
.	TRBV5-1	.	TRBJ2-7	TGCGCCAGCAGCTTGCGGCGGCTAGGATCTTACGAGCAGTACTTC	CASSLRRLGSYEQYF
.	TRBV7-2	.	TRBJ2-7	TGTGCCAGCAACCCCGGACCGGGAGCGGGCGAGCAGTACTTC	CASNPGPGAGEQYF
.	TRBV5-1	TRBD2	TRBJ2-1	TGCGCCAGCAGCTTGTGGGCTAGCGGGAGGGTCGGCTCCTACAATGAGCAGTTCTTC	CASSLWASGRVGSYNEQFF
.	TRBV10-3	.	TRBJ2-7	TGTGCCATCAGGGAGGCCGGGACCCTCTCCTACGAGCAGTACTTC	CAIREAGTLSYEQYF
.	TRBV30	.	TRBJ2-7	TGTGCCTGGAGTACCACAGACCCGTACGAGCAGTACTTC	CAWSTTDPYEQYF
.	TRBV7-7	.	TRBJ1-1	TGTGCCATATTTACACCGAACACTGAAGCTTTCTTT	CAIFTPNTEAFF
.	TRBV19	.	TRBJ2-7	TGTGCCAGTAGTTTGCAGGGGGGTAGCCGATACGAGCAGTACTTC	CASSLQGGSRYEQYF
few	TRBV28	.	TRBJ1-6	TGTGCCACCCTCCCGACCTCCTATAATTCACCCCTCCACTTT	CATLPTSYNSPLHF
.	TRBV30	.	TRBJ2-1	TGTGCCTGTTGGGCAGGGATCTCCTACAATGAGCAGTTCTTC	CACWAGISYNEQFF
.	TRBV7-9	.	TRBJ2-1	TGTGCCAGCAGCTCGGGACTTTGGGATGAGCAGTTCTTC	CASSSGLWDEQFF
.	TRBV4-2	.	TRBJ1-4	TGTGCCAGCAGCCAGGATGGGGTACCTAATGAAAAACTGTTTTTT	CASSQDGVPNEKLFF
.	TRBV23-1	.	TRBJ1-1	TGCGCCAGCACCTCGCGGGGGGGCCCTAGATGGACTGAAGCTTTCTTT	CASTSRGGPRWTEAFF
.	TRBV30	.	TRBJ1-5	TGTGCCTGGACCCCTAGTTGGGGACGGACAAATCAGCCCCAGCATTTT	CAWTPSWGRTNQPQHF
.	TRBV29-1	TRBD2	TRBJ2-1	TGCAGCGTCTACGGCGGGACTAGCGGGAGGTGGTCCTACAATGAGCAGTTCTTC	CSVYGGTSGRWSYNEQFF
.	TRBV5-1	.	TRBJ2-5	TGCGCCAGCAGCTTGGCCGCGGACTCTCGGGGGACCCAGTACTTC	CASSLAADSRGTQYF
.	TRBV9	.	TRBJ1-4	TGTGCCAGCAGCCCTGCGCCAATCCCTGAAAAACTGTTTTTT	CASSPAPIPEKLFF
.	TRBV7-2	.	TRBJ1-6	TGTGCCAGCAGCTCGCCCGACGGGGGTAATTCACCCCTCCACTTT	CASSSPDGGNSPLHF
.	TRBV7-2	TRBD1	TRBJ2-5	TGTGCCAGCAGCACCGGACAGGTCTTCTCTAAAGAGACCCAGTACTTC	CASSTGQVFSKETQYF
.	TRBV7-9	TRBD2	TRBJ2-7	TGTGCCAGCAGGTCTAGCGGGCGCTTCGACGAGCAGTACTTC	CASRSSGRFDEQYF
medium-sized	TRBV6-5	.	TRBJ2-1	TGTGCCAGCAACCAGGGCGGCTACAATGAGCAGTTCTTC	CASNQGGYNEQFF
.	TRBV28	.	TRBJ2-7	TGTGCCAGCAGTGACAACAGGTACGAGCAGTACTTC	CASSDNRYEQYF
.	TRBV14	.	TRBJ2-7	TGTGCCAGCAGCCAAGATTGGGCGGTTCCTAAGGAGCAGTACTTC	CASSQDWAVPKEQYF
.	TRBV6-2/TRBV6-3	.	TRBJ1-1	TGTGCCAGCAGTTACTCGCGACAGCAGAACACTGAAGCTTTCTTT	CASSYSRQQNTEAFF
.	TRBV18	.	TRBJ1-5	TGTGCCAGCTCACCACAGGGGATCAATCAGCCCCAGCATTTT	CASSPQGINQPQHF
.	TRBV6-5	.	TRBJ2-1	TGTGCCAGCAGCCCCCCTCCATACAATGAGCAGTTCTTC	CASSPPPYNEQFF
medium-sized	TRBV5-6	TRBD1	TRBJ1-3	TGTGCCAGCAGCTTAACCGGGACAGGCGGAAACACCATATATTTT	CASSLTGTGGNTIYF
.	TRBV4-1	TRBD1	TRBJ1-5	TGCGCCAGCAGCCAAAAGACAGGGAACAATCAGCCCCAGCATTTT	CASSQKTGNNQPQHF
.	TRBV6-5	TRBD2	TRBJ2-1	TGTGCCAGCAGTTCTAGCGGGGGGCCCTACAATGAGCAGTTCTTC	CASSSSGGPYNEQFF
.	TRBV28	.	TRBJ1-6	TGTGCCAGCAGTCCCCTCCACGGCGGACGTTCACCCCTCCACTTT	CASSPLHGGRSPLHF
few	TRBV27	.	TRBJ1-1	TGTGCCAGCAGTTTATCGAGGGGCACTGAAGCTTTCTTT	CASSLSRGTEAFF
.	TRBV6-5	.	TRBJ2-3	TGTGCCAGCAGCCTCCGGGGGGATACGCAGTATTTT	CASSLRGDTQYF
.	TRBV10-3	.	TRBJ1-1	TGTGCCATCAGCCCACCGAACACTGAAGCTTTCTTT	CAISPPNTEAFF
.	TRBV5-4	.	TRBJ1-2	TGTGCCAGCAGCTTGGACAGAGGGGGCTACACCTTC	CASSLDRGGYTF
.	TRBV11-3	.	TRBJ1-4	TGTGCCAGCAGCACCGGAAGTGAAAAACTGTTTTTT	CASSTGSEKLFF
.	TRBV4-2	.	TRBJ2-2	TGTGCCAGCAGCCCGGGGGCCGCGAACACCGGGGAGCTGTTTTTT	CASSPGAANTGELFF
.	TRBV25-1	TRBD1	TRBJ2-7	TGTGCCAGCAGTGAATCTTGGACAGGGGACTACGAGCAGTACTTC	CASSESWTGDYEQYF
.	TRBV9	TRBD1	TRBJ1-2	TGTGCCAGCAGCCCCGGGAGGGACAGGGCAATTTTAACCTTC	CASSPGRDRAILTF
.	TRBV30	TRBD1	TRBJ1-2	TGTGCCTGGAGCGAATTGACAGGGTATGGCTACACCTTC	CAWSELTGYGYTF
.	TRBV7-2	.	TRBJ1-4	TGTGCCAGCAGCGGGGCAGGGGCGGAACTGTTTTTT	CASSGAGAELFF
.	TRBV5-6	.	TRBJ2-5	TGTGCCAGCAGCTTGGATTTTCCGGGGACCCAGTACTTC	CASSLDFPGTQYF
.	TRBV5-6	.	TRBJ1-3	TGTGCCAGCAGCTCGGGACTTCCTAGACCTGGAAACACCATATATTTT	CASSSGLPRPGNTIYF
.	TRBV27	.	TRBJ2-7	TGTGCCAGCAGTTCCCCCCCAACCCTGGGAACGTCATACGAGCAGTACTTC	CASSSPPTLGTSYEQYF
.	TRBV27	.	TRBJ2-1	TGTGCCAGCAGTTTAGGGGTCATGACCGAGCAGTTCTTC	CASSLGVMTEQFF
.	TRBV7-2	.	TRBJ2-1	TGTGCCAGCAGCCCCTTATACAGGGCTTACAATGAGCAGTTCTTC	CASSPLYRAYNEQFF
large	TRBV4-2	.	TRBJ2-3	TGTGCCAGCAGCCAAGAGAGGTCACAGGATACGCAGTATTTT	CASSQERSQDTQYF
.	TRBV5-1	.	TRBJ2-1	TGCGCCAGCAGCCCAGGGCCTCCTAATGAGCAGTTCTTC	CASSPGPPNEQFF
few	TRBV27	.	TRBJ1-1	TGTGCCAGCAGTTTCAACGCCCACACTGAAGCTTTCTTT	CASSFNAHTEAFF
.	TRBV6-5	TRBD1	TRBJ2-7	TGTGCCAGCAGTTACGCGACAGGGTACGAGCAGTACTTC	CASSYATGYEQYF
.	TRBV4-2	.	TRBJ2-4	TGTGCCAGCAGCCAAGATGACAGTAGCAACATTCAGTACTTC	CASSQDDSSNIQYF
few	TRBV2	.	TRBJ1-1	TGTGCCAGCACCGGAGACAGAAACACTGAAGCTTTCTTT	CASTGDRNTEAFF
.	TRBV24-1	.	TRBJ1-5	TGTGCCACCAGTGATGAGATTAGCAATCAGCCCCAGCATTTT	CATSDEISNQPQHF
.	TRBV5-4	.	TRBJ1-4	TGTGCCATGCAATCAGTTGCAACTAATGAAAAACTGTTTTTT	CAMQSVATNEKLFF